This paragraph covers one TCR beta chain sequence. Authors' methods: For nucleated cells, counts were estimated from reference gene primer amplification. Profiled with immunoSEQ multiplex PCR; TCRdb holds only in-frame clones, not every one. Clonal size and the V and J genes are those of that table, whereas D and trimming came from the DNA. The sample yields about 140,000 clones, 60% to 80% seen once. The CDR3 covers 14 residues. V lost 4 bases, J lost 10 bases, and 7 bases stayed unmatched. Germline V CDR1 and CDR2: MNHEY, SVGEGT. This sample stems from a study of blood T cell repertoires in COVID-19. Study-wide context: Sites in the United States, Italy and Spain provided acute and convalescent COVID-19 samples. In each case, the material was cDNA or gDNA derived from T cells, B-cell-depleted T cells, or PBMCs.

The chain couples TRBV6-2 or TRBV6-3 to TRBJ1-6, with 7 bases that match TRBD1. The receptor comes from a woman aged 50 to 60 with active or convalescent COVID-19. The specimen was peripheral blood. The CDR3 protein is CASSSHRGESPLHF. The CDR3 DNA reads TGTGCCAGCAGTTCTCACAGGGGTGAGTCACCCCTCCACTTT.